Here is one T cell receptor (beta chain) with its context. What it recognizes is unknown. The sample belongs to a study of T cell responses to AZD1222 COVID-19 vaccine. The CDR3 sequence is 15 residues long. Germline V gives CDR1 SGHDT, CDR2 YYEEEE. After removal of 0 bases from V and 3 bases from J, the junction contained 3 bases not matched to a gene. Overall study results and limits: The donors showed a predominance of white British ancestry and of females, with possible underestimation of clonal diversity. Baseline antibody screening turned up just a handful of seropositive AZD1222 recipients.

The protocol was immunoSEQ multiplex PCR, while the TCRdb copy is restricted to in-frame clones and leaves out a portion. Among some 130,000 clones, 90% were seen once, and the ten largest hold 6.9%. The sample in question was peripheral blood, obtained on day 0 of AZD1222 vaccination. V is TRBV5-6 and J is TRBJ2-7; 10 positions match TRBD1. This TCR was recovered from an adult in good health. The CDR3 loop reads CASSLGGQGLYEQYF. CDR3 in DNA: TGTGCCAGCAGCTTGGGGGGACAGGGGCTCTACGAGCAGTACTTC.